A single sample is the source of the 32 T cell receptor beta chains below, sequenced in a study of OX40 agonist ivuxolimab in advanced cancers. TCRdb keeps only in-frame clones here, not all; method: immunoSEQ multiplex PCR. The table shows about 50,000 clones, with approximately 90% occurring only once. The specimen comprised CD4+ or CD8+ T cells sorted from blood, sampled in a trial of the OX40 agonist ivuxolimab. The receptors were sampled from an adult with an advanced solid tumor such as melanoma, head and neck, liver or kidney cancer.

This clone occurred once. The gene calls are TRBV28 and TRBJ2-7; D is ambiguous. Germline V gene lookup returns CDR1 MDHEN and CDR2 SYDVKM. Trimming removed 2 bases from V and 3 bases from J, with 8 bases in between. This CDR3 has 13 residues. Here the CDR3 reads CASSLSQSYEQYF. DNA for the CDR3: TGTGCCAGCAGTTTAAGTCAGAGCTACGAGCAGTACTTC.

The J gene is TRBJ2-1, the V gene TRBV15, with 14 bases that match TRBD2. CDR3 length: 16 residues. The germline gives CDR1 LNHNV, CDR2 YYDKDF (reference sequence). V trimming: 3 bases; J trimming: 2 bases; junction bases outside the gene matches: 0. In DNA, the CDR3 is TGTGCCACCAGCAGGGGACTAGCGGGGGCCTACAATGAGCAGTTCTTC. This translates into CATSRGLAGAYNEQFF.

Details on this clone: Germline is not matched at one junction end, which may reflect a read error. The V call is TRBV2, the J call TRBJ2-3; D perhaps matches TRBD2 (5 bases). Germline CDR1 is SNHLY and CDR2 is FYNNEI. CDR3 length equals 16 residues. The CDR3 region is CASRADLQRYTYTQYF. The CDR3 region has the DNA TGTGCCAGCAGGGCCGACTTGCAGCGGTACACATATACGCAGTATTTT.

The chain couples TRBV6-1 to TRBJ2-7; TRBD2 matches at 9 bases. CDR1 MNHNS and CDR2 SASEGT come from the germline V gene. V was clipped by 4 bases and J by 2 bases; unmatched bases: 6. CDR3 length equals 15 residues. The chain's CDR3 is CASSAARGRAYEQYF. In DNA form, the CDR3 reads TGTGCCAGCAGTGCAGCGCGCGGGAGGGCCTACGAGCAGTACTTC.

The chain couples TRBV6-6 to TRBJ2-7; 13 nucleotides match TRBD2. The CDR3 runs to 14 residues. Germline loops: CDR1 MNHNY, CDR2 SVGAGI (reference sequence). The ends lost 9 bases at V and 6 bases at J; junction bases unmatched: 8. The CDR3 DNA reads TGTGCCAGTCGGACTAGCGGGAGTCTTGGCGAGCAGTACTTC. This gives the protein CASRTSGSLGEQYF.

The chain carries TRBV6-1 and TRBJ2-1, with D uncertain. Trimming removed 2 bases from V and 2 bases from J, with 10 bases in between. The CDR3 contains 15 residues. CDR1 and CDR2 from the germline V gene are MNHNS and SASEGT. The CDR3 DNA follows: TGTGCCAGCAGTGAAATGTCAGACCCCTACAATGAGCAGTTCTTC. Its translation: CASSEMSDPYNEQFF.

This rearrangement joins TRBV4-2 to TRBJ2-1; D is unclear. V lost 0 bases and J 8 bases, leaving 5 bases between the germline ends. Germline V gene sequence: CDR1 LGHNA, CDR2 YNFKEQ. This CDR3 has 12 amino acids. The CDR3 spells CASSQEGHEQFF. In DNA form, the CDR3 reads TGTGCCAGCAGCCAAGAAGGGCATGAGCAGTTCTTC.

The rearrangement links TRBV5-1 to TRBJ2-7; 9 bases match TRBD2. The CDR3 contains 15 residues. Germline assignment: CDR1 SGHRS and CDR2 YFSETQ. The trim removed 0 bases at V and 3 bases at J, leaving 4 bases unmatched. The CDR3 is CASSLVAGAYYEQYF. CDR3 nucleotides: TGCGCCAGCAGCTTGGTAGCGGGAGCCTACTACGAGCAGTACTTC.

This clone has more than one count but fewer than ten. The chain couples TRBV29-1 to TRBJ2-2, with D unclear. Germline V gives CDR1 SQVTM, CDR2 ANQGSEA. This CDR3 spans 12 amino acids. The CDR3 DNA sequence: TGCGGAACGCGGCCCAACACCGGGGAGCTGTTTTTT. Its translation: CGTRPNTGELFF.

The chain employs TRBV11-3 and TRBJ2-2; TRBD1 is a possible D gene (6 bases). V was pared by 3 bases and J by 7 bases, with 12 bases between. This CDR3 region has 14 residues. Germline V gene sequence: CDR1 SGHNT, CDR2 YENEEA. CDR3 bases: TGTGCCAGCAGCTTCCGTACAGGGAACGGGGAGCTGTTTTTT. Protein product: CASSFRTGNGELFF.

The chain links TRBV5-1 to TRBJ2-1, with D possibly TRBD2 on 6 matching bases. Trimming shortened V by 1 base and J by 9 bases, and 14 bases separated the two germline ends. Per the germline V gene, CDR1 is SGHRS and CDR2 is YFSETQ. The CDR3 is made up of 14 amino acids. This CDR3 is CASSLNSGYGEQFF. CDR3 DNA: TGCGCCAGCAGCTTGAATAGCGGTTACGGTGAGCAGTTCTTC.

The CDR3 loop is CAWSFWVDTEAFF. The CDR3 bases are TGTGCCTGGAGTTTCTGGGTGGACACTGAAGCTTTCTTT. The J gene is TRBJ1-1, the V gene TRBV30; no clear D gene. Germline V CDR1 and CDR2: GTSNPN, SVGIG (reference sequence). CDR3 size: 13 residues. With 2 bases removed from V and 3 bases from J, the gap between germline ends came to 10 bases.

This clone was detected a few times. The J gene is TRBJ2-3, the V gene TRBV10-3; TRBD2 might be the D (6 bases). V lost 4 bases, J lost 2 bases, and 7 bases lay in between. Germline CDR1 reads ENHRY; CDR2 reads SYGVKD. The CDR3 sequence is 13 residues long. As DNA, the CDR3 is TGTGCCATCAGTGGGGACTTCACAGATACGCAGTATTTT. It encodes CAISGDFTDTQYF.

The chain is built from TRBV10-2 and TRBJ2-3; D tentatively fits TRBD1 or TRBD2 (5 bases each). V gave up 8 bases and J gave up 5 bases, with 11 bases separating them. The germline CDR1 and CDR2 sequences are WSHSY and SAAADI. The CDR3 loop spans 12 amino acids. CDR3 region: CASLRDEDTQYF. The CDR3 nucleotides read TGCGCCAGCCTCCGGGACGAAGATACGCAGTATTTT.

The CDR3 DNA reads as TGTGCCAGCAGTGAACTCGGCAGGGGCTCCTACGAGCAGTACTTC. Encoded protein: CASSELGRGSYEQYF. The chain carries TRBV6-1 and TRBJ2-7, with a tentative D call TRBD1 (6 bases). The CDR3 is 15 residues long. The germline gives CDR1 MNHNS, CDR2 SASEGT. V was shortened by 2 bases and J by 0 bases, with 11 bases between the two germline ends.

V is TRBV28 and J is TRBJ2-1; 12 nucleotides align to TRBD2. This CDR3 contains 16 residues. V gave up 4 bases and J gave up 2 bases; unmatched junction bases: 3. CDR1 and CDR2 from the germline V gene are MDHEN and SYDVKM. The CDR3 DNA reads TGTGCCAGCAGTTCTTGGACTAGCGGGGCCTACAATGAGCAGTTCTTC. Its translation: CASSSWTSGAYNEQFF.

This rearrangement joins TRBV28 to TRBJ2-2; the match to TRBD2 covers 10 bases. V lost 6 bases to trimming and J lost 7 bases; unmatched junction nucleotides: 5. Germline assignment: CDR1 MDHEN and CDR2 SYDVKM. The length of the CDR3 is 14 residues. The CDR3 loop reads CASSQGLAVGELFF. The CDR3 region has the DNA TGTGCCAGCAGCCAAGGACTAGCGGTCGGGGAGCTGTTTTTT.

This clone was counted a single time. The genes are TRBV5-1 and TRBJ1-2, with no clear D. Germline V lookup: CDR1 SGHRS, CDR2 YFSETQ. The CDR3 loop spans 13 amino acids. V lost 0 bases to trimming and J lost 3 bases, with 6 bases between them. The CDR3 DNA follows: TGCGCCAGCAGCTTGGGACGGTACTATGGCTACACCTTC. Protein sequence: CASSLGRYYGYTF.

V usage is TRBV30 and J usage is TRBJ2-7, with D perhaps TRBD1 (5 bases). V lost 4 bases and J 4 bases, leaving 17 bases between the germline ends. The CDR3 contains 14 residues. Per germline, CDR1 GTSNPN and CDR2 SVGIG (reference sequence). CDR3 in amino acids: CAWNSGTGLYEQYF. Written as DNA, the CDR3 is TGTGCCTGGAATTCCGGAACAGGCCTTTACGAGCAGTACTTC.

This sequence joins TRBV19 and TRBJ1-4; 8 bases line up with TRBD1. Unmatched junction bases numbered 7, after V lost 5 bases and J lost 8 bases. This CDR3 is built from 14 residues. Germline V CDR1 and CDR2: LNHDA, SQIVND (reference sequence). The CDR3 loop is CASSSGTGVEKLFF. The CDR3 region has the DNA TGTGCCAGTAGTTCAGGGACAGGAGTCGAAAAACTGTTTTTT.

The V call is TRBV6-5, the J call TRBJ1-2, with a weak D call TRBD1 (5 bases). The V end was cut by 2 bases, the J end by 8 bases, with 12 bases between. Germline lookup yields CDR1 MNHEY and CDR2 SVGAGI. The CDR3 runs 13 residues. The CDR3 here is CASSYRQGSGYTF. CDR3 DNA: TGTGCCAGCAGTTACCGGCAGGGAAGCGGCTACACCTTC.

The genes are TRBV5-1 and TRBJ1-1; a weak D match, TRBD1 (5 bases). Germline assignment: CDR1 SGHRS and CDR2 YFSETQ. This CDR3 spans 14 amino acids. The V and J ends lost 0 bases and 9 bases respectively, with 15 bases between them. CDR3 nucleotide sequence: TGCGCCAGCAGCTTGGGGGGGAGGTCAAAACAAGCTTTCTTT. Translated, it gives CASSLGGRSKQAFF.

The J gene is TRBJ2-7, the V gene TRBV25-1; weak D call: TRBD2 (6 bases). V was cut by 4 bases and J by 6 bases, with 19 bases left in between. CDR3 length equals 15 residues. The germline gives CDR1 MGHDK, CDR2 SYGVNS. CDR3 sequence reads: CASSGTGTVFGEQYF. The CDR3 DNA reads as TGTGCCAGCAGTGGCACCGGGACTGTCTTTGGCGAGCAGTACTTC.

The CDR3 bases are TGTGCCAGCAGCTCGGGACAGGTGAACTATGGCTACACCTTC. Translating gives CASSSGQVNYGYTF. This chain uses TRBV5-4 with TRBJ1-2; 8 bases are a match to TRBD1. V trimming: 3 bases; J trimming: 2 bases; junction bases outside the gene matches: 3. The CDR3 consists of 14 residues. Germline assignment: CDR1 SGHNT and CDR2 YYREEE (reference sequence).

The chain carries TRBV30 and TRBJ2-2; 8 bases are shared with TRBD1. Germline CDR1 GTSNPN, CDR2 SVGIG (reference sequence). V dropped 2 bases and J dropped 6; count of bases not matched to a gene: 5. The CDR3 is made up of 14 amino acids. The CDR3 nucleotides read TGTGCCTGGAGTAAGGGACAGGTCTCCGGGGAGCTGTTTTTT. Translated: CAWSKGQVSGELFF.

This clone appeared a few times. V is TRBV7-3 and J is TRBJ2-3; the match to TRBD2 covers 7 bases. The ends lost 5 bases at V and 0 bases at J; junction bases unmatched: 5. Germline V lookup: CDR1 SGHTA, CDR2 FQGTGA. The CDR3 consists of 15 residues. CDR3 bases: TGTGCCAGCAGCGTACTAGCGTCTAGCACAGATACGCAGTATTTT. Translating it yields CASSVLASSTDTQYF. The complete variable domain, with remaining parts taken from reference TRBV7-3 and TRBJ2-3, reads GAGVSQTPSNKVTEKGKYVELRCDPISGHTALYWYRQSLGQGPEFLIYFQGTGAADDSGLPNDRFFAVRPEGSVSTLKIQRTERGDSAVYLCASSVLASSTDTQYFGPGTRLTVL.

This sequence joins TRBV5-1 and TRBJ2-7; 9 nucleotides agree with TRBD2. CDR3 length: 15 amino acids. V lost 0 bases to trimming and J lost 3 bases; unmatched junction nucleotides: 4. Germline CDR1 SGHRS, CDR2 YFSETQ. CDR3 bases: TGCGCCAGCAGCTTGGCTAGCGGGATCCTCTACGAGCAGTACTTC. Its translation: CASSLASGILYEQYF.

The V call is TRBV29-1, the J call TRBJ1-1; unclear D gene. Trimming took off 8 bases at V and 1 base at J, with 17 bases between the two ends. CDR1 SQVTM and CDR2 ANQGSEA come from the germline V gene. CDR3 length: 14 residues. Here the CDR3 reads CSSLSGVANTEAFF. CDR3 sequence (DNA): TGCAGCTCATTGAGCGGGGTTGCGAACACTGAAGCTTTCTTT. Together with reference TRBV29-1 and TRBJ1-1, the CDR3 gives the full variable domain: SAVISQKPSRDICQRGTSLTIQCQVDSQVTMMFWYRQQPGQSLTLIATANQGSEATYESGFVIDKFPISRPNLTFSTLTVSNMSPEDSSIYLCSSLSGVANTEAFFGQGTRLTVV.

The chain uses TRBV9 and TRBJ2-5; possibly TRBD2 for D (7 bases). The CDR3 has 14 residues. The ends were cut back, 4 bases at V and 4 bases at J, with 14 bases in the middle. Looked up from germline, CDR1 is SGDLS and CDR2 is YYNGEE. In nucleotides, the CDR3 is TGTGCCAGCAGCTCCCCGGGGGGCATAGAGACCCAGTACTTC. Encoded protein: CASSSPGGIETQYF.

CDR3 nucleotides: TGCAGCGCTACCCGGGACTCCCGGGGAGATACGCAGTATTTT. It translates to CSATRDSRGDTQYF. This chain joins TRBV29-1 and TRBJ2-3; D perhaps matches TRBD2 (6 bases). The CDR3 length is 14 residues. Deletions cut 7 bases from V and 5 bases from J, with 19 bases between. The germline CDR1 and CDR2 sequences are SQVTM and ANQGSEA.

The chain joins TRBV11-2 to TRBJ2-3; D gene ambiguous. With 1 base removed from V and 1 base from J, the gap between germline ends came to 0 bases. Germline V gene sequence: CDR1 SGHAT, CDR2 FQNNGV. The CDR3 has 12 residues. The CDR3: CASSLGTDTQYF. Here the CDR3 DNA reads TGTGCCAGCAGCTTAGGCACAGATACGCAGTATTTT.

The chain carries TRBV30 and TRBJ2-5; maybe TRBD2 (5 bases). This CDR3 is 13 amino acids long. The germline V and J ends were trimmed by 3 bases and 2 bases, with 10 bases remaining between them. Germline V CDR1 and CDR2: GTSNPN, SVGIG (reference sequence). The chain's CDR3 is CAWRNEGQETQYF. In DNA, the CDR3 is TGTGCCTGGAGGAACGAGGGACAAGAGACCCAGTACTTC.